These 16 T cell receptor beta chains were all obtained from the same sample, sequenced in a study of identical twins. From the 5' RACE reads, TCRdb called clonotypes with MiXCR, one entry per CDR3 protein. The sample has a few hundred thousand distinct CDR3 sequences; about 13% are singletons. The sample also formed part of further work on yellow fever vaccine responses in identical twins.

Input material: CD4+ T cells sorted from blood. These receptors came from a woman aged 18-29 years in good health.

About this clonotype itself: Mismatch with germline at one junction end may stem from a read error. CDR3 amino acids: CCARGLAGGLNTGELFF. The CDR3 DNA is TGCTGTGCTAGAGGTTTGGCAGGGGGGTTAAACACCGGGGAGCTGTTTTTT. This chain connects TRBV20-1 to TRBJ2-2; possibly TRBD1 for D (7 bases). Per the germline V gene, CDR1 is DFQATT and CDR2 is SNEGSKA (reference sequence). This CDR3 is 17 amino acids long.

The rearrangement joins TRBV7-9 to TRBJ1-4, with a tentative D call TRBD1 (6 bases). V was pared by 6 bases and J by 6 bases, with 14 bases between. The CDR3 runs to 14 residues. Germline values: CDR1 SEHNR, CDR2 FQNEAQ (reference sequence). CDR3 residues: CASSRGGDDEKLFF. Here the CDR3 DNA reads TGTGCCAGCAGTCGAGGGGGGGATGATGAAAAACTGTTTTTT.

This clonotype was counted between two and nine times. The CDR3 DNA reads TGTGCCAGCTATTCTTTAGCGGGGATCGCGAACACCGGGGAGCTGTTTTTT. Protein sequence: CASYSLAGIANTGELFF. The chain recombines TRBV6-2 or TRBV6-3 with TRBJ2-2, with 8 bases fitting TRBD2. The CDR3 spans 17 residues. Germline V gives CDR1 MNHEY, CDR2 SVGEGT. V gave up 8 bases and J gave up 0 bases; unmatched junction bases: 11.

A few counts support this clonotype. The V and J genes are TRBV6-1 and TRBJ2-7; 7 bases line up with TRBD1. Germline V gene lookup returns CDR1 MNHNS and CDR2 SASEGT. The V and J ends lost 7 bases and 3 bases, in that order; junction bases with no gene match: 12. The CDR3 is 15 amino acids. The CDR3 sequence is CASKTRGGPFYEQYF. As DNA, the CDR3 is TGTGCCAGCAAAACCCGAGGGGGCCCCTTCTACGAGCAGTACTTC.

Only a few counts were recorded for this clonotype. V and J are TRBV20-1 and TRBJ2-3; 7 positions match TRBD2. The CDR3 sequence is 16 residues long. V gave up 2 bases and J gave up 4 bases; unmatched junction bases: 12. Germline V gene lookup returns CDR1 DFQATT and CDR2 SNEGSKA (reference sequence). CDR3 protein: CSARPRVAGFADTQYF. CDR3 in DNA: TGCAGTGCTAGACCTCGAGTAGCGGGTTTCGCAGATACGCAGTATTTT.

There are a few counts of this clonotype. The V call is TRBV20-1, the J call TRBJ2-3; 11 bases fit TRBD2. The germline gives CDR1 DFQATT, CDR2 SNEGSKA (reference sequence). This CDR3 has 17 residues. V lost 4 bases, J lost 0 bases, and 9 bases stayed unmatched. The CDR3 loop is CSATPGLAERSTDTQYF. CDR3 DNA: TGCAGTGCTACCCCGGGACTAGCGGAGAGAAGCACAGATACGCAGTATTTT.

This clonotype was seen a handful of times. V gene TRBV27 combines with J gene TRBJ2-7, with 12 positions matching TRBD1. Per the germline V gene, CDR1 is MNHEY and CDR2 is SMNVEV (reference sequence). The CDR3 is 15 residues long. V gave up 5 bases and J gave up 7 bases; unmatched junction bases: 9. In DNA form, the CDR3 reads TGTGCCAGCAGTGTTCCGGGACAGGGGGCCTGGGAGCAGTACTTC. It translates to CASSVPGQGAWEQYF.

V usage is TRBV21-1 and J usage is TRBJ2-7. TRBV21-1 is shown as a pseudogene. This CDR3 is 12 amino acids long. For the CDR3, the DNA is TGTGCCAGCAGGAACGGGGCCTACGAGCAGTACTTC. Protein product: CASRNGAYEQYF.

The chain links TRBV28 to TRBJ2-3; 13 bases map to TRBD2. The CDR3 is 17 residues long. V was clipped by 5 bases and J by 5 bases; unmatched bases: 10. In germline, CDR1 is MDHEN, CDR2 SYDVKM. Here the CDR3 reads CASSLPGLAGEIDTQYF. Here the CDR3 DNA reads TGTGCCAGCAGTCTCCCAGGACTAGCGGGAGAGATAGATACGCAGTATTTT.

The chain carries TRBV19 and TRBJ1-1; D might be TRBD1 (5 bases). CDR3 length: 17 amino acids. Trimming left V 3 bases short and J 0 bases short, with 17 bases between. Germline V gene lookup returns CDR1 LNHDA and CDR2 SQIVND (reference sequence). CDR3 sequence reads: CASSIGRQMLMNTEAFF. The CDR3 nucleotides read TGTGCCAGTAGTATTGGTCGACAGATGCTAATGAACACTGAAGCTTTCTTT.

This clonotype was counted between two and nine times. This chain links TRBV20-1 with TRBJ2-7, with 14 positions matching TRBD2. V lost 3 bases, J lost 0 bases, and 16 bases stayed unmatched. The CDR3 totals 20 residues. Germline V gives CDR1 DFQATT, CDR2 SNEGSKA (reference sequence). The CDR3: CSARGRGLGTSGGSSYEQYF. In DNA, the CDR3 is TGCAGTGCTAGGGGGCGGGGGCTCGGGACTAGCGGGGGAAGCTCCTACGAGCAGTACTTC.

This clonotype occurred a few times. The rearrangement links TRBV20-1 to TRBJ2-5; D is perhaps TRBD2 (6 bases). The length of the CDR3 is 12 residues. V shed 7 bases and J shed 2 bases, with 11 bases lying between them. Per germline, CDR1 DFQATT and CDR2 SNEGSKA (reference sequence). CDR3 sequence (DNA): TGCAGTGTTGGCGGGGTACAAGAGACCCAGTACTTC. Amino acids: CSVGGVQETQYF.

The CDR3 loop is CCARDTSGGPSYNEQFF. The CDR3 DNA reads as TGCTGCGCTAGAGATACTAGCGGGGGGCCATCCTACAATGAGCAGTTCTTC. The genes are TRBV20-1 and TRBJ2-1; 12 bases match TRBD2. The CDR3 totals 17 residues. CDR1 DFQATT and CDR2 SNEGSKA come from the germline V gene (reference sequence).

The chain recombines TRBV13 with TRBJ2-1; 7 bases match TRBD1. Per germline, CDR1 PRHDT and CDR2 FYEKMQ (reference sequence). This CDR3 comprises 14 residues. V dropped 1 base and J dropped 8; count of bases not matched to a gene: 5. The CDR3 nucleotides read TGTGCCAGCAGCTTAGAAGGGGGCCGCTATGAGCAGTTCTTC. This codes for CASSLEGGRYEQFF.

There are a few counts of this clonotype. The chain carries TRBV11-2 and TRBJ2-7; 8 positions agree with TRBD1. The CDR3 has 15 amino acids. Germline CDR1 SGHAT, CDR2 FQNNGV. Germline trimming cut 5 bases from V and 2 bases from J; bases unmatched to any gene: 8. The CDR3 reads CASSQTGTGPYEQYF. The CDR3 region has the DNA TGTGCCAGCAGCCAGACCGGGACAGGCCCCTACGAGCAGTACTTC.

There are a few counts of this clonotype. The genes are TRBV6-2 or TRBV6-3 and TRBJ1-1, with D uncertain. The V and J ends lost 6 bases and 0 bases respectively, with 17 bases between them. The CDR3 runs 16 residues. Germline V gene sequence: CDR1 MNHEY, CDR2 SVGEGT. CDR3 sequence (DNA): TGTGCCAGCAGCCGCGCGGCCAGGCCCTTGAACACTGAAGCTTTCTTT. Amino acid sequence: CASSRAARPLNTEAFF.